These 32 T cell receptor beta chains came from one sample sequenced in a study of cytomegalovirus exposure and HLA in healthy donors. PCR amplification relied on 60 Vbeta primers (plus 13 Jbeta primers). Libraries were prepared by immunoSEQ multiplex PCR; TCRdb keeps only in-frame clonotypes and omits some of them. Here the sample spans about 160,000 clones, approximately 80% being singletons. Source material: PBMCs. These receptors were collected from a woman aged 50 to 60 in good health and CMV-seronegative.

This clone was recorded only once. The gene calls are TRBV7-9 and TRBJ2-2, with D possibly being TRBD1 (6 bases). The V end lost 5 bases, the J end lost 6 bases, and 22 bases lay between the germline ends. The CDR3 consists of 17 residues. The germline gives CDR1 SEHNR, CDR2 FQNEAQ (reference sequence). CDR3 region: CASSARQSVGAPGELFF. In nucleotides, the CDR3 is TGTGCCAGCAGCGCGCGGCAGAGTGTGGGGGCCCCCGGGGAGCTGTTTTTT.

The CDR3 DNA sequence: TGTGCCATCAGTGAGATAAAAGGGCGGGGGAGCTCCTACAATGAGCAGTTCTTC. Translated, it gives CAISEIKGRGSSYNEQFF. The chain has TRBV10-3 and TRBJ2-1; 7 bases match TRBD2. CDR3 length: 18 amino acids. The V gene's germline CDR1 is ENHRY and CDR2 SYGVKD. The ends lost 2 bases at V and 0 bases at J; junction bases unmatched: 10.

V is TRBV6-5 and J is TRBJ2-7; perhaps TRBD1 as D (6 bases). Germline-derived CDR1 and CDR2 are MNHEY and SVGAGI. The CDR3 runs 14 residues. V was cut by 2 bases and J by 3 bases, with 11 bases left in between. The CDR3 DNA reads TGTGCCAGCAGTTACACTCCGGACAGCTACGAGCAGTACTTC. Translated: CASSYTPDSYEQYF.

DNA of the CDR3: TGCAGCGGCGGACTAGCGGGAGACGAGCAGTACTTC. It codes for CSGGLAGDEQYF. The chain joins TRBV29-1 to TRBJ2-5; TRBD2 matches 13 bases. Gene TRBJ2-7 matches the end of the DNA better, so the J call may be wrong. The CDR3 spans 12 residues. From germline, CDR1 is SQVTM and CDR2 ANQGSEA.

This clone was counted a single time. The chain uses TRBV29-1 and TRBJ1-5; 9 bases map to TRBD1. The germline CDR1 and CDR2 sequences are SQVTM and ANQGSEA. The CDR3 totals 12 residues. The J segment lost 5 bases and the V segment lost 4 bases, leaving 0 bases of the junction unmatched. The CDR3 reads CSVGTGDQPQHF. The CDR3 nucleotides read TGCAGCGTTGGGACAGGGGATCAGCCCCAGCATTTT. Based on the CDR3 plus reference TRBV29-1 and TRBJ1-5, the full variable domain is SAVISQKPSRDICQRGTSLTIQCQVDSQVTMMFWYRQQPGQSLTLIATANQGSEATYESGFVIDKFPISRPNLTFSTLTVSNMSPEDSSIYLCSVGTGDQPQHFGDGTRLSIL.

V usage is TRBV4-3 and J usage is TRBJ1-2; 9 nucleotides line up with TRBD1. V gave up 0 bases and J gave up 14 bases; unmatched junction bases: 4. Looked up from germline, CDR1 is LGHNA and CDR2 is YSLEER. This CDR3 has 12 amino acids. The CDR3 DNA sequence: TGCGCCAGCAGCCAAGAACAGGGGGCGCATACCTTC. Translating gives CASSQEQGAHTF.

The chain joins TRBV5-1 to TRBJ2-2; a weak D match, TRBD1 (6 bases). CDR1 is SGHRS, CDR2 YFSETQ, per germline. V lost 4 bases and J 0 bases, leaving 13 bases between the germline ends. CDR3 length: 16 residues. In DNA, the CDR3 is TGCGCCAGCAGCAAAGGGGGTCAGTCGAACACCGGGGAGCTGTTTTTT. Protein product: CASSKGGQSNTGELFF.

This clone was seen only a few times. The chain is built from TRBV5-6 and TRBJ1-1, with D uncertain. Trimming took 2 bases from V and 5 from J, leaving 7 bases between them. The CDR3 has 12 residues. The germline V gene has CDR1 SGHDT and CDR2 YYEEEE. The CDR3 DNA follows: TGTGCCAGCAGCTTACAGCTTACTGAAGCTTTCTTT. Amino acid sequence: CASSLQLTEAFF.

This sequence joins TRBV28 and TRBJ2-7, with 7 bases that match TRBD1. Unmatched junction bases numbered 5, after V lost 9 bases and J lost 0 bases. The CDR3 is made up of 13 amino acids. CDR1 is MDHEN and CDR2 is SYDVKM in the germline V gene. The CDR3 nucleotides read TGTGCCAGTGCCGGGACAGCCTCCTACGAGCAGTACTTC. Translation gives CASAGTASYEQYF. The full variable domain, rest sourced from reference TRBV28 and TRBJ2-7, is DVKVTQSSRYLVKRTGEKVFLECVQDMDHENMFWYRQDPGLGLRLIYFSYDVKMKEKGDIPEGYSVSREKKERFSLILESASTNQTSMYLCASAGTASYEQYFGPGTRLTVT.

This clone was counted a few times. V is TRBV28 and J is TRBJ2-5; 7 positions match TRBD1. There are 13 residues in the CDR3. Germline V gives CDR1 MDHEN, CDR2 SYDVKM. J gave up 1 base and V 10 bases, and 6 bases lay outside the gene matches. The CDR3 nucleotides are TGTGCCACTATACAGGGGCTCCAAGAGACCCAGTACTTC. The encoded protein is CATIQGLQETQYF.

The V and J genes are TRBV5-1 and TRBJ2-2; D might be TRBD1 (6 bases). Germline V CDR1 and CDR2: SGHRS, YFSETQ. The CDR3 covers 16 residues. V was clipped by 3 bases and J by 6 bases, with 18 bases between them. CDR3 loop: CASSYRDTSGSGELFF. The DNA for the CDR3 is TGCGCCAGCAGCTACCGGGACACGTCGGGGTCCGGGGAGCTGTTTTTT.

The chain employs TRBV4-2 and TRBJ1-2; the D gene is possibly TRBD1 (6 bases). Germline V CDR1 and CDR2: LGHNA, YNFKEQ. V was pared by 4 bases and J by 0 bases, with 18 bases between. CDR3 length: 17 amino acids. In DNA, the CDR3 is TGTGCCAGCAGCCGATCCGCGACAGGCACCCCTAACTATGGCTACACCTTC. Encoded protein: CASSRSATGTPNYGYTF.

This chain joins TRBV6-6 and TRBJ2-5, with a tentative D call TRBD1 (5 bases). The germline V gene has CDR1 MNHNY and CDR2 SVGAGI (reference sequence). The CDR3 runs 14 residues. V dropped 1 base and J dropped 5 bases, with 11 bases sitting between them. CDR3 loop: CASSYWGGGETQYF. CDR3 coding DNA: TGTGCCAGCAGTTACTGGGGCGGTGGGGAGACCCAGTACTTC.

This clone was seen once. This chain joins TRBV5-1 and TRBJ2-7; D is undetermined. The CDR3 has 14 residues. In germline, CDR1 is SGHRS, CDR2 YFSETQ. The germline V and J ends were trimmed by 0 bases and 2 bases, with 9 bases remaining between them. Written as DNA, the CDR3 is TGCGCCAGCAGCTTGGAGCCGGGTCCCTACGAGCAGTACTTC. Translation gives CASSLEPGPYEQYF.

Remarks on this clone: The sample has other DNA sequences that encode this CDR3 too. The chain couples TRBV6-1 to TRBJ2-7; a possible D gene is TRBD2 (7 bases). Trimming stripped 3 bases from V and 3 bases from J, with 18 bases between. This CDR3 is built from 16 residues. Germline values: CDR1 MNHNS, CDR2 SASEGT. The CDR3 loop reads CASSEGRGGGYYEQYF. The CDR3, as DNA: TGTGCCAGCAGTGAGGGGAGGGGGGGAGGGTACTACGAGCAGTACTTC.

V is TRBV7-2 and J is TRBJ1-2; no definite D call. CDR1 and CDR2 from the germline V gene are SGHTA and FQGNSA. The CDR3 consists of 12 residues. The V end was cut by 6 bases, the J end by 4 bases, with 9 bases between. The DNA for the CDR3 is TGTGCCAGCAGTTCCCGGGGCTATGGCTACACCTTC. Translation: CASSSRGYGYTF. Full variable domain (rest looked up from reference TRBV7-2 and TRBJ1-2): GAGVSQSPSNKVTEKGKDVELRCDPISGHTALYWYRQSLGQGLEFLIYFQGNSAPDKSGLPSDRFSAERTGGSVSTLTIQRTQQEDSAVYLCASSSRGYGYTFGSGTRLTVV.

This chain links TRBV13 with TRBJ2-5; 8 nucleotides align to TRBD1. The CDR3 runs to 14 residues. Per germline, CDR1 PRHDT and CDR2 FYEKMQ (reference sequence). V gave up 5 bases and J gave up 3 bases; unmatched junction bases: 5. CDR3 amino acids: CASSADRVKETQYF. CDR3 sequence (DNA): TGTGCCAGCAGCGCGGACAGGGTAAAAGAGACCCAGTACTTC.

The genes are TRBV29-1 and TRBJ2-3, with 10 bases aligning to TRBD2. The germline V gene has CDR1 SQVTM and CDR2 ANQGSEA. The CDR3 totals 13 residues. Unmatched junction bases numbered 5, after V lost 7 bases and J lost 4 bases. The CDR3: CSEERGGADTQYF. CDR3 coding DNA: TGCAGCGAAGAGCGGGGGGGAGCAGATACGCAGTATTTT.

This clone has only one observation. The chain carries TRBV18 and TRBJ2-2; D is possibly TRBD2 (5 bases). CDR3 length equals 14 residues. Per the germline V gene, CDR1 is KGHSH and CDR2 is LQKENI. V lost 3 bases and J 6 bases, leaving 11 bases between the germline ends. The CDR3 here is CASSPASGSGELFF. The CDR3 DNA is TGTGCCAGCTCACCTGCTTCGGGGTCCGGGGAGCTGTTTTTT.

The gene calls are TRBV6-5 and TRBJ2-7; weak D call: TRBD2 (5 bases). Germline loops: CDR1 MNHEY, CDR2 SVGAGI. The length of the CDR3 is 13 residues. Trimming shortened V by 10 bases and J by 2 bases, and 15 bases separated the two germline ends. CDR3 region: CATMAAGAYEQYF. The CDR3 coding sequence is TGTGCCACCATGGCGGCCGGGGCCTACGAGCAGTACTTC.

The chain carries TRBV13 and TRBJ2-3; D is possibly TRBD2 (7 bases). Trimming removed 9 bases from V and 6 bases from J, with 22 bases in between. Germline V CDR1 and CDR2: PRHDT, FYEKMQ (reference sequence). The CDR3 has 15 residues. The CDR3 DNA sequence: TGTGCCAGTGGGGTAGGGAGCGGGACAATGGATACGCAGTATTTT. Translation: CASGVGSGTMDTQYF. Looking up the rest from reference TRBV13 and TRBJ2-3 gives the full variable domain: AAGVIQSPRHLIKEKRETATLKCYPIPRHDTVYWYQQGPGQDPQFLISFYEKMQSDKGSIPDRFSAQQFSDYHSELNMSSLELGDSALYFCASGVGSGTMDTQYFGPGTRLTVL.

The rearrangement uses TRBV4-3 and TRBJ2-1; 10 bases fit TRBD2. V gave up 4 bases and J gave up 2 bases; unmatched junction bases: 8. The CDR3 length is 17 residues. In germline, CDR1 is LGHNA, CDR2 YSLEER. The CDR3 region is CASSLYTLAGAYNEQFF. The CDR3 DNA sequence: TGCGCCAGCAGCCTCTACACGCTAGCGGGAGCCTACAATGAGCAGTTCTTC.

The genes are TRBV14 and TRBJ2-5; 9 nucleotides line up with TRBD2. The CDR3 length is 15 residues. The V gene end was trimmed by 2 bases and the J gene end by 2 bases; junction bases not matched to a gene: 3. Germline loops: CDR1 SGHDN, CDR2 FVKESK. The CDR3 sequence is CASSQLRGGQETQYF. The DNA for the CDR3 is TGTGCCAGCAGCCAATTGCGGGGGGGACAAGAGACCCAGTACTTC. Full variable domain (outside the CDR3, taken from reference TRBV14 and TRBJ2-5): EAGVTQFPSHSVIEKGQTVTLRCDPISGHDNLYWYRRVMGKEIKFLLHFVKESKQDESGMPNNRFLAERTGGTYSTLKVQPAELEDSGVYFCASSQLRGGQETQYFGPGTRLLVL.

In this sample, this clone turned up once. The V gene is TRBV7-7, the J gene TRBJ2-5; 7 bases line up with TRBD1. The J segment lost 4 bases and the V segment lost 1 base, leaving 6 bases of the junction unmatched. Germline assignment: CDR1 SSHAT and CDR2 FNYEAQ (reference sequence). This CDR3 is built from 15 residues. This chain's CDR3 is CASSLGWRQGETQYF. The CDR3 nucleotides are TGTGCCAGCAGCTTAGGATGGCGACAGGGAGAGACCCAGTACTTC.

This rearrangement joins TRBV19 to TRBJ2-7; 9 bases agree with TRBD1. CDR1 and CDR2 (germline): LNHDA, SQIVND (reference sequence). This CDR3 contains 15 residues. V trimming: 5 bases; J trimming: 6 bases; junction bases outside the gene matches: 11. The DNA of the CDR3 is TGTGCCAGTAGTCCCTCCGGGACAGGGTTTGGCGAGCAGTACTTC. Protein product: CASSPSGTGFGEQYF.

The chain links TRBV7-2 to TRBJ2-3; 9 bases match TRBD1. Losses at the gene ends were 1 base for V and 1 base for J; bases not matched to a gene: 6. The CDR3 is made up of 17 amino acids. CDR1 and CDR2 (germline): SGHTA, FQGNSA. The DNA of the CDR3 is TGTGCCAGCAGCTTAGGGCCCGACAGGGGGGGCACAGATACGCAGTATTTT. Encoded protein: CASSLGPDRGGTDTQYF. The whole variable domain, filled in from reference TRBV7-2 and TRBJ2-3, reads GAGVSQSPSNKVTEKGKDVELRCDPISGHTALYWYRQSLGQGLEFLIYFQGNSAPDKSGLPSDRFSAERTGGSVSTLTIQRTQQEDSAVYLCASSLGPDRGGTDTQYFGPGTRLTVL.

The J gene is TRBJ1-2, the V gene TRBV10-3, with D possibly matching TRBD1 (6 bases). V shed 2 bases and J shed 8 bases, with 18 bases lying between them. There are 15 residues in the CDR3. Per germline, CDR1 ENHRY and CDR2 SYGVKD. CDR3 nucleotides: TGTGCCATCAGTGAGCAAGACATGGGACAAGTAGGCTACACCTTC. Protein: CAISEQDMGQVGYTF.

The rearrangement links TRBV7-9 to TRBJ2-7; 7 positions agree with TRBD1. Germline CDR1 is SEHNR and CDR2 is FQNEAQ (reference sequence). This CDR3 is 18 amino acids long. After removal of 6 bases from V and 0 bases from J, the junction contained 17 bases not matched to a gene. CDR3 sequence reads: CASRSPGQYTQLSYEQYF. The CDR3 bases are TGTGCCAGCAGATCCCCGGGACAGTACACCCAACTCTCCTACGAGCAGTACTTC.

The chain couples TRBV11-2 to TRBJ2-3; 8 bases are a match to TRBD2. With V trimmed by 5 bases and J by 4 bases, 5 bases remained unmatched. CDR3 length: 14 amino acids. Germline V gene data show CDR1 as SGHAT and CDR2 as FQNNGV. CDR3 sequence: CASSNWREADTQYF. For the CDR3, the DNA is TGTGCCAGCAGCAACTGGCGGGAGGCAGATACGCAGTATTTT.

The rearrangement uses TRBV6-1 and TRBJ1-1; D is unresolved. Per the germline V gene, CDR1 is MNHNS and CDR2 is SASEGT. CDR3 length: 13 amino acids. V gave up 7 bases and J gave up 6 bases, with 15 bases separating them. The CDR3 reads CASIEGLAPEAFF. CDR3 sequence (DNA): TGTGCCAGCATAGAGGGTTTAGCGCCTGAAGCTTTCTTT.

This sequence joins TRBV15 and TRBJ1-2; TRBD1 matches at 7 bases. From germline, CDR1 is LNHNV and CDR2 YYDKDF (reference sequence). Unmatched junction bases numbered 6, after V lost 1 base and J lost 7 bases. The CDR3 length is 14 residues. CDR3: CATSRGTGASGYTF. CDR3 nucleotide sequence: TGTGCCACCAGCAGAGGAACAGGGGCAAGTGGCTACACCTTC.

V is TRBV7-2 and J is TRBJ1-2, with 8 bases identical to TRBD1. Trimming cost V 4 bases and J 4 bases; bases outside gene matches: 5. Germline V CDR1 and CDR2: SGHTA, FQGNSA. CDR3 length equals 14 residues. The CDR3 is CASSSRQGFYGYTF. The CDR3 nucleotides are TGTGCCAGCAGCTCACGACAGGGGTTCTATGGCTACACCTTC. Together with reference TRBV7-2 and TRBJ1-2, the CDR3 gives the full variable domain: GAGVSQSPSNKVTEKGKDVELRCDPISGHTALYWYRQSLGQGLEFLIYFQGNSAPDKSGLPSDRFSAERTGGSVSTLTIQRTQQEDSAVYLCASSSRQGFYGYTFGSGTRLTVV.